This passage covers 16 T cell receptor beta chains from one sample sequenced in a study of blood T cell repertoires in COVID-19. Measured with immunoSEQ multiplex PCR; TCRdb has only the in-frame clones, and not every one. This table has about 350,000 clones, approximately 86% appearing once. Sample: peripheral blood. The receptors originated from a man aged 25 to 40 with COVID-19, enrolled during active disease.

The rearrangement links TRBV15 to TRBJ1-2, with D perhaps TRBD1 (5 bases). The V end lost 0 bases, the J end lost 2 bases, and 7 bases lay between the germline ends. The CDR3 covers 14 residues. Germline V gene lookup returns CDR1 LNHNV and CDR2 YYDKDF (reference sequence). The CDR3 loop reads CATSRENRNYGYTF. In DNA form, the CDR3 reads TGTGCCACCAGCAGAGAAAACAGGAACTATGGCTACACCTTC.

The chain uses TRBV5-1 and TRBJ2-1; 10 nucleotides align to TRBD2. Germline V gives CDR1 SGHRS, CDR2 YFSETQ. Trimming removed 1 base from V and 7 bases from J; junction bases left unmatched: 5. The CDR3 totals 15 residues. The CDR3 DNA follows: TGCGCCAGCAGCTTGAAAGCGGGAGGGAGTAATGAGCAGTTCTTC. This codes for CASSLKAGGSNEQFF.

The rearrangement joins TRBV5-1 to TRBJ2-7; 11 nucleotides align to TRBD1. Germline V gene data show CDR1 as SGHRS and CDR2 as YFSETQ. The CDR3 spans 15 residues. V was pared by 4 bases and J by 3 bases, with 6 bases of the junction left unmatched. The CDR3 loop reads CASSAGTGGLYEQYF. CDR3 coding DNA: TGCGCCAGCAGCGCCGGGACAGGGGGTCTCTACGAGCAGTACTTC.

This rearrangement joins TRBV24-1 to TRBJ2-1; D uncertain. The germline V gene encodes CDR1 KGHDR and CDR2 SFDVKD. V was shortened by 2 bases and J by 8 bases, with 15 bases between the two germline ends. CDR3 length: 15 amino acids. The CDR3 protein is CATSDSFPGKDEQFF. CDR3 bases: TGTGCCACCAGTGATTCATTCCCCGGTAAAGATGAGCAGTTCTTC.

The chain is built from TRBV28 and TRBJ1-4; the match to TRBD1 covers 8 bases. Germline V lookup: CDR1 MDHEN, CDR2 SYDVKM. CDR3 length equals 14 residues. With 5 bases clipped from V and 7 bases from J, the junction kept 6 bases outside the gene matches. The CDR3 DNA is TGTGCCAGCAGTCCGGGACAGGCGTTTGAAAAACTGTTTTTT. Translation gives CASSPGQAFEKLFF.

The chain has TRBV19 and TRBJ1-4; TRBD1 agrees at 7 bases. The germline CDR1 and CDR2 sequences are LNHDA and SQIVND (reference sequence). V dropped 4 bases and J dropped 3; count of bases not matched to a gene: 5. The CDR3 has 15 residues. CDR3 residues: CASSNRQGANEKLFF. DNA of the CDR3: TGTGCCAGTAGTAACAGACAGGGTGCTAATGAAAAACTGTTTTTT.

This chain connects TRBV4-3 to TRBJ2-3; maybe TRBD1 (6 bases). The germline CDR1 and CDR2 sequences are LGHNA and YSLEER. The CDR3 length is 15 residues. V was clipped by 1 base and J by 0 bases, with 8 bases between them. The CDR3 reads CASSQGTASTDTQYF. CDR3 DNA: TGCGCCAGCAGCCAAGGGACAGCTAGCACAGATACGCAGTATTTT.

This sequence joins TRBV7-3 and TRBJ1-2; 7 positions agree with TRBD1. Germline V CDR1 and CDR2: SGHTA, FQGTGA. With V trimmed by 5 bases and J by 2 bases, 17 bases remained unmatched. The CDR3 sequence is 18 residues long. DNA of the CDR3: TGTGCCAGCAGCCCGAATGGCGGGACAGCAGTTTTGAACTATGGCTACACCTTC. As protein: CASSPNGGTAVLNYGYTF. The full variable domain, its missing parts supplied by reference TRBV7-3 and TRBJ1-2, is GAGVSQTPSNKVTEKGKYVELRCDPISGHTALYWYRQSLGQGPEFLIYFQGTGAADDSGLPNDRFFAVRPEGSVSTLKIQRTERGDSAVYLCASSPNGGTAVLNYGYTFGSGTRLTVV.

The chain is built from TRBV11-2 and TRBJ2-5; D remains unclear. Germline V gene data show CDR1 as SGHAT and CDR2 as FQNNGV. V shed 2 bases and J shed 7 bases, with 11 bases lying between them. The CDR3 sequence is 13 residues long. The DNA of the CDR3 is TGTGCCAGCAGCTTAACCCCCACGGGGACCCAGTACTTC. It codes for CASSLTPTGTQYF. Full variable domain (remainder filled in from reference TRBV11-2 and TRBJ2-5): EAGVAQSPRYKIIEKRQSVAFWCNPISGHATLYWYQQILGQGPKLLIQFQNNGVVDDSQLPKDRFSAERLKGVDSTLKIQPAKLEDSAVYLCASSLTPTGTQYFGPGTRLLVL.

V and J are TRBV28 and TRBJ1-6; tentative D call: TRBD1 (6 bases). V shed 2 bases and J shed 6 bases, with 23 bases lying between them. The CDR3 sequence is 19 residues long. CDR1 and CDR2 (germline): MDHEN, SYDVKM. The CDR3 DNA is TGTGCCAGCAGTTTAGGGGGACAACACCGGCCTTATCTTAATTCACCCCTCCACTTT. Translating it yields CASSLGGQHRPYLNSPLHF.

This sequence joins TRBV4-1 and TRBJ2-1; no definite D call. Trimming removed 1 base from V and 4 bases from J, with 8 bases in between. Germline-derived CDR1 and CDR2 are MGHRA and YSYEKL. This CDR3 region has 14 residues. CDR3 amino acids: CASSQGYEYNEQFF. CDR3 nucleotide sequence: TGCGCCAGCAGCCAAGGCTACGAGTACAATGAGCAGTTCTTC.

The chain recombines TRBV28 with TRBJ1-1; D is unresolved. This CDR3 spans 14 amino acids. CDR1 is MDHEN and CDR2 is SYDVKM in the germline V gene. The ends were cut back, 6 bases at V and 4 bases at J, with 15 bases in the middle. The CDR3 here is CASRTREGGTEAFF. The CDR3 nucleotides are TGTGCCAGCAGGACCCGGGAAGGTGGCACTGAAGCTTTCTTT.

This clone appeared once. The chain links TRBV2 to TRBJ2-1, with 7 bases lining up with TRBD1. The germline CDR1 and CDR2 sequences are SNHLY and FYNNEI. The CDR3 runs 14 residues. V shed 6 bases and J 3 bases; nucleotides not matched to a gene: 5. CDR3: CASSPGTVYNEQFF. In nucleotides, the CDR3 is TGTGCCAGCAGCCCGGGGACAGTCTACAATGAGCAGTTCTTC. The full variable domain, with the rest looked up from reference TRBV2 and TRBJ2-1, is EPEVTQTPSHQVTQMGQEVILRCVPISNHLYFYWYRQILGQKVEFLVSFYNNEISEKSEIFDDQFSVERPDGSNFTLKIRSTKLEDSAMYFCASSPGTVYNEQFFGPGTRLTVL.

CDR3: CSVGQGEAFF. The CDR3, as DNA: TGCAGCGTTGGACAGGGTGAAGCTTTCTTT. The chain combines TRBV29-1 with TRBJ1-1; 7 positions agree with TRBD1. The length of the CDR3 is 10 residues. J lost 7 bases, V lost 4 bases, and 0 bases had no gene match. Germline loops: CDR1 SQVTM, CDR2 ANQGSEA.

The gene calls are TRBV6-5 and TRBJ2-7, with D perhaps TRBD2 (5 bases). CDR1 is MNHEY, CDR2 SVGAGI, per germline. Trimming shortened V by 10 bases and J by 7 bases, and 23 bases separated the two germline ends. The CDR3 loop spans 14 amino acids. The CDR3 coding sequence is TGTGCCACCTCTAGTTTACGGGAAATTTGGGAGCAGTACTTC. Translating gives CATSSLREIWEQYF.

This chain joins TRBV3-1 (or the pseudogene TRBV3-2) and TRBJ2-1; the match to TRBD2 covers 8 bases. The germline V gene encodes CDR1 LGHDT and CDR2 YNNKEL (reference sequence). This CDR3 spans 15 amino acids. J lost 6 bases, V lost 4 bases, and 8 bases had no gene match. For the CDR3, the DNA is TGTGCCAGCAGCCCCCCCCCGGGAGGGATCAATGAGCAGTTCTTC. Amino acids: CASSPPPGGINEQFF.